This TCR beta chain was sequenced for a study of shared clonotypes between healthy human individuals (dated by TCRdb to the early 2020s). Study-level background: Three men and a couple of women, aged 18 to 49 years, made up the cohort. Between about 0.9 and 8.9 billion PBMCs per donor were obtained by leukapheresis. For each donor, three plates each were used for CD4 naive and CD4 memory, two plates were used for CD8 naive, and one plate was used for CD8 memory. To estimate repertoire size and how much clonotypes are shared between individuals, the study performed deep sequencing of blood TCR repertoires from about 5 healthy adults. Different laboratories and diverse techniques were used to prepare libraries and sequence TCR repertoires, to increase sequencing depth and limit assay-specific biases. General conclusions and limits of the study: Approximately 4.8% of naive CD4, 3.5% of naive CD8, 2.3% of memory CD4, and less than 0.45% of memory CD8 clonotypes were shared across several donors. Because the study included a small number of donors, the genetic and exposure-history diversity represented was limited. Estimated clonotype richness was generally larger for naive than for memory subsets. Even with the large sequencing depth, rarefaction of the sorted-subset datasets indicated that sequencing was incomplete. Pairwise subsampling led to the expectation that sequencing depth would affect the degree of clonotype sharing among donors. Compared with non-shared clonotypes, clonotypes shared by all four sorted-subset donors had higher generation probabilities. Sampling was restricted to blood, and TCR repertoires in tissues likely differ from the TCR repertoires found in blood.

TCR CDR3 regions were amplified from genomic DNA by multiplex PCR using the deep immunoSEQ assay. For each cell subset, the extracted genomic DNA was distributed evenly across all wells of several immunoSEQ 96-well plates, and each plate served as one replicate. For sorted subsets, 200 to 250 ng of genomic DNA, equivalent to about 30,000 T cell genomes, went into each replicate PCR. Purified libraries were quantified with a Qubit 3.0 fluorometer, sized on a Bioanalyzer 2100, and re-quantified with the KAPA Library Quantification kit. A separate single-read 150-cycle Illumina NextSeq 550 flow cell was used to sequence each immunoSEQ 96-well plate. On the authors' methods: Because the immunoSEQ output included only junctional sequences and no quality scores, the filtering could not be the same as the filtering used for full-length reads. Sequences were annotated with PyIR, a Python wrapper for IgBLAST v1.9, and V/J genes and CDR3 were assigned using IMGT germline references. Reads were removed for weak V/J assignments (E-value above 1e-6), missing CDR3, stop codons, out-of-frame junctions, or ambiguous translated residues. A V3J clonotype was defined by an identical inferred V gene, J gene, and CDR3 amino acid sequence. The percentage overlap between two repertoires was calculated by dividing the number of shared unique clonotypes by the size of the smaller repertoire. Repertoire richness was assessed with RTK rarefaction, the Chao1 estimator, and Recon v2.1 estimates of unobserved clonotypes. For all TCRbeta clonotypes obtained by the gDNA method from a few donors, generation probabilities were computed with OLGA. TCRdb's version of the immuneACCESS table is confined to in-frame rearrangements and falls short of the full clone set. An unresolved V gene accounts for under half of the shortfall where checked; the remainder is of unknown origin. V, J and clone size reflect that table, while D and trimming were determined from the DNA. This sample holds hundreds of thousands of clones; 92% were observed only once. Approximately 22% of the sample belongs to the ten largest clones.

This clone turned up a few times. What antigen it recognizes has not been identified. The record has no base qualities; no much larger clone is one base away. The cysteine opens and the phenylalanine closes a CDR3 of 11 amino acids. Only the CDR3 part of the read is kept: 33 bases, read in frame from the first base. CD8 naive samples were CD45RO-negative cells positively selected for CCR7, giving a CD45RA+CCR7+ population that excluded TemRA cells. The donors were healthy, HIV-negative adults who had no recently reported acute infections or vaccinations. Every donor was a Caucasian adult residing in Nashville, Tennessee, USA. Blood was obtained by leukapheresis, after which PBMCs were separated by Ficoll-Histopaque density gradient centrifugation and cryopreserved in liquid nitrogen vapor phase. Analytical flow cytometry was used to check the purity and quantity of every magnetically sorted T cell population. Genomic DNA was isolated from each sorted fraction and quantified by UV absorbance on a Nanodrop 2000c.

The receptor was derived from a man between 25 and 39 years old in good health. The chain is made from TRBV21-1 and TRBJ2-7; TRBD1 is taken as the D call from the table, unchecked against the DNA. TRBV21-1 is recorded as a pseudogene. Sequencing used naive CD8+ T cells sorted from blood. The label giving this sample's cell subset or site can be read as: CD45RA+CCR7+. The CDR3: CASSLMCRQYF. The bases are TGTGCCAGCAGCCTGATGTGCAGGCAGTACTTC.